One sample yielded the 5 T cell receptor beta chains listed below, sequenced in a study of graft-versus-host responses after intestinal transplantation. Using immunoSEQ multiplex PCR, the repertoire was profiled, and TCRdb retains in-frame clones only, with some absent. Seen here are approximately 76,000 clones, approximately 84% observed once, and the top ten hold 0.35% to 0.4%. Their antigen targets remain unknown. The sample in question was unstimulated CD4+ T cells sorted from spleen or lymph node cells, obtained before transplant. Source of these receptors: a human donor who was the organ donor for an intestinal transplant.

The V call is TRBV6-5, the J call TRBJ1-6; TRBD1 matches at 7 bases. The CDR3 extends over 14 amino acids. Trimming at V came to 6 bases and at J to 6 bases, leaving 5 bases not matched to a gene. CDR1 and CDR2 from the germline V gene are MNHEY and SVGAGI. The CDR3 nucleotides read TGTGCCAGCAGCCGGGGACAGTTTAATTCACCCCTCCACTTT. Its protein product is CASSRGQFNSPLHF.

This clone was counted once. The CDR3 nucleotides are TGTGCCAGCAGCTTGTACCAGCGGGGGGGCTCGGAGACCCAGTACTTC. This sequence encodes CASSLYQRGGSETQYF. V usage is TRBV5-6 and J usage is TRBJ2-5, with 10 positions matching TRBD2. J was trimmed by 5 bases and V by 1 base; bases with no gene match: 8. Germline V gene sequence: CDR1 SGHDT, CDR2 YYEEEE. This CDR3 has 16 residues. Complete variable domain (other parts from reference TRBV5-6 and TRBJ2-5): DAGVTQSPTHLIKTRGQQVTLRCSPKSGHDTVSWYQQALGQGPQFIFQYYEEEERQRGNFPDRFSGHQFPNYSSELNVNALLLGDSALYLCASSLYQRGGSETQYFGPGTRLLVL.

V and J are TRBV28 and TRBJ1-4, with 10 bases identical to TRBD1. There are 15 residues in the CDR3. Trimming took 5 bases from V and 8 from J; bases not matched to a gene: 8. Germline V gene lookup returns CDR1 MDHEN and CDR2 SYDVKM. CDR3 in amino acids: CASSRQGAQWEKLFF. CDR3 DNA: TGTGCCAGCAGTCGACAGGGGGCCCAATGGGAAAAACTGTTTTTT.

The chain has TRBV2 and TRBJ2-5, with unresolved D. From germline, CDR1 is SNHLY and CDR2 FYNNEI. This CDR3 spans 12 amino acids. V lost 8 bases and J 4 bases, leaving 11 bases between the germline ends. The CDR3 DNA reads as TGTGCCAGCTGCCCAGGTTTAGAGACCCAGTACTTC. It is translated as CASCPGLETQYF.

The J gene is TRBJ1-4, the V gene TRBV28, with a tentative D call TRBD1 (6 bases). CDR1 is MDHEN and CDR2 is SYDVKM in the germline V gene. The V gene lost 3 bases and the J gene lost 5 bases, with 10 bases spanning the gap. This CDR3 contains 14 residues. For the CDR3, the DNA is TGTGCCAGCAGTTTCAGGGGCATCAATGAAAAACTGTTTTTT. Protein: CASSFRGINEKLFF.